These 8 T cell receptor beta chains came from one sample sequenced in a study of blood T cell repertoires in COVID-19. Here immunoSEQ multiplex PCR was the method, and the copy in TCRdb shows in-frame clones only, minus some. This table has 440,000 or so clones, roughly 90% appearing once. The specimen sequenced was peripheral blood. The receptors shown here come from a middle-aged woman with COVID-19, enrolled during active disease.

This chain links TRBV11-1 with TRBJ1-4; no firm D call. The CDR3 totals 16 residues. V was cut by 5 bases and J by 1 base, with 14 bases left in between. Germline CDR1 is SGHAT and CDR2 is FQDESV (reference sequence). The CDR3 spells CASSPAVRRTNEKLFF. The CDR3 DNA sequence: TGTGCCAGCAGCCCCGCCGTGCGGAGAACTAATGAAAAACTGTTTTTT.

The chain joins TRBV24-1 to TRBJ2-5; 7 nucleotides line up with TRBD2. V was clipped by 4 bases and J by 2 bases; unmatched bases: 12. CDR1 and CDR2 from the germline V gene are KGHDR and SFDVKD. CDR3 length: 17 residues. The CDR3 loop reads CATSDPKLALLQETQYF. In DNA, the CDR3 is TGTGCCACCAGTGACCCTAAACTAGCGTTACTACAAGAGACCCAGTACTTC.

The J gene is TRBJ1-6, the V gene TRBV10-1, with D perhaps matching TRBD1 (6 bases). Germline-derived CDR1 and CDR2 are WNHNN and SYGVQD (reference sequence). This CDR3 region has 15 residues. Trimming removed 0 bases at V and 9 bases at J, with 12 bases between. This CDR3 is CASSESGGRTSPLHF. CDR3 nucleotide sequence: TGCGCCAGCAGTGAGTCGGGGGGGCGGACTTCACCCCTCCACTTT.

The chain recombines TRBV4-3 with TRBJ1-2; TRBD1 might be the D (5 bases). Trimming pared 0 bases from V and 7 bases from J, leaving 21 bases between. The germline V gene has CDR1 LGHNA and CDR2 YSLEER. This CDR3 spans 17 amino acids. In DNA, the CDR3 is TGCGCCAGCAGCCAAGATCCTCCAGGGTATAAGCTAAGTGGCTACACCTTC. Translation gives CASSQDPPGYKLSGYTF.

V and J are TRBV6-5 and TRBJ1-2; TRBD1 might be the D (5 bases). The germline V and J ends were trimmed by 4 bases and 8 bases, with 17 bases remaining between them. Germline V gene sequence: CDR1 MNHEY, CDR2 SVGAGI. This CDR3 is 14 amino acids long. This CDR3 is CASSSAMGGGGYTF. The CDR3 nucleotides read TGTGCCAGCAGTTCCGCTATGGGGGGAGGCGGCTACACCTTC.

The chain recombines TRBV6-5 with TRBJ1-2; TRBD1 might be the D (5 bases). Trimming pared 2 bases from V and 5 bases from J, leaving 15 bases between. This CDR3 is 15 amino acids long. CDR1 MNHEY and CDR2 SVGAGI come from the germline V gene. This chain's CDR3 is CASSYRGGASYGYTF. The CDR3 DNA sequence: TGTGCCAGCAGTTACAGGGGTGGGGCCTCTTATGGCTACACCTTC.

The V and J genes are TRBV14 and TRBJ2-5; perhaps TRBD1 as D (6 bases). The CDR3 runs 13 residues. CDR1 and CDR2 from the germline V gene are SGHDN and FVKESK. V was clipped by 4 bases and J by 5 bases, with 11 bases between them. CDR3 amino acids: CASSRTGSETQYF. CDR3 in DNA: TGTGCCAGCAGCCGAACAGGGTCGGAGACCCAGTACTTC.

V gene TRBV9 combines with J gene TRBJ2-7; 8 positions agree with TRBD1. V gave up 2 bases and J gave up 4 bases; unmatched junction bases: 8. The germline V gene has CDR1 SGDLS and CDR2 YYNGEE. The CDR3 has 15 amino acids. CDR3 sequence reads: CASSVSPGGWYEQYF. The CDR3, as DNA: TGTGCCAGCAGCGTCTCACCAGGGGGCTGGTACGAGCAGTACTTC.